This is a list of T cell receptor beta chains from one sample in a study of blood T cell repertoires in COVID-19. The assay was immunoSEQ multiplex PCR, and TCRdb's table has in-frame clones only and misses some. The top ten hold approximately 15% of the sample, which has fewer than 45,000 clones, about 90% seen once. The sequenced sample consisted of peripheral blood. Receptors originate from a human donor in a cohort sampled during active COVID-19. CDR3s include the opening cysteine and the closing phenylalanine or tryptophan. Fields, in order: clone size, D gene, J gene, V gene, CDR3 protein, CDR3 DNA. A D gene is named only where the DNA matches it firmly. Size values are once, few and many counts, or a class for expanded clones, and some rows have none.

NA TRBD1 TRBJ1-5 TRBV5-1 CASSLVPGGAVGNQPQHF TGCGCCAGCAGCTTGGTTCCAGGGGGAGCAGTGGGGAATCAGCCCCAGCATTTT
few NA TRBJ1-5 TRBV5-1 CASSLGEVTQPQHF TGCGCCAGCAGCCTAGGGGAGGTTACTCAGCCCCAGCATTTT
NA TRBD1 TRBJ1-1 TRBV6-5 CASRQGAGTTEAFF TGTGCCAGCAGACAGGGGGCAGGGACCACTGAAGCTTTCTTT
NA TRBD1 TRBJ2-3 TRBV10-3 CAISEQGALADTQYF TGTGCCATCAGTGAACAGGGGGCGTTGGCAGATACGCAGTATTTT
NA TRBD1 TRBJ2-5 TRBV7-3 CASSLTGTGRAETQYF TGTGCCAGCAGCTTAACGGGGACAGGGAGGGCAGAGACCCAGTACTTC
NA TRBD1 TRBJ1-2 TRBV7-8 CASSLVRLGTGTNYGYTF TGTGCCAGCAGCTTAGTACGTCTTGGGACAGGGACTAACTATGGCTACACCTTC
NA NA TRBJ2-3 TRBV19 CASNSPGGVVGGTDTQYF TGTGCCAGTAATTCCCCAGGCGGGGTGGTTGGGGGCACAGATACGCAGTATTTT
NA NA TRBJ1-1 TRBV19 CASSISEVHAEAFF TGTGCCAGTAGTATATCTGAGGTCCACGCTGAAGCTTTCTTT
NA NA TRBJ2-1 TRBV4-1 CASSRPTGASYNEQFF TGCGCCAGCAGCCGCCCAACAGGAGCCTCCTACAATGAGCAGTTCTTC
NA NA TRBJ1-4 TRBV19 CASSSRTAPNEKLFF TGTGCCAGTAGTTCCCGGACAGCCCCAAATGAAAAACTGTTTTTT
NA TRBD1 TRBJ1-1 TRBV7-8 CASSFTGGTEAFF TGTGCCAGCAGCTTTACAGGGGGCACTGAAGCTTTCTTT
few NA TRBJ1-3 TRBV7-9 CASSLVGGGNTIYF TGTGCCAGCAGCTTAGTGGGGGGAGGAAACACCATATATTTT
NA TRBD1 TRBJ2-5 TRBV7-2 CASSLGGGQDQETQYF TGTGCCAGCAGCTTAGGAGGAGGACAGGATCAAGAGACCCAGTACTTC
once NA TRBJ1-2 TRBV18 CASSPETDSTYGYTF TGTGCCAGCTCACCCGAGACAGATTCTACCTATGGCTACACCTTC
NA NA TRBJ2-2 TRBV6-2/TRBV6-3 CASSYGGSRAAYTGELFF TGTGCCAGCAGTTACGGGGGGTCGCGCGCAGCCTACACCGGGGAGCTGTTTTTT
NA NA TRBJ1-5 TRBV10-3 CAISDGGRQVNQPQHF TGTGCCATCAGTGACGGGGGGCGACAAGTCAATCAGCCCCAGCATTTT
few NA TRBJ1-4 TRBV24-1 CATSDCGAARKLFF TGTGCCACCAGTGATTGTGGGGCAGCCCGAAAACTGTTTTTT
NA NA TRBJ1-1 TRBV5-4 CASSLYREGAFF TGTGCCAGCAGCTTGTATAGGGAGGGGGCTTTCTTT
NA TRBD1 TRBJ2-5 TRBV7-2 CASRSVQGARETQYF TGTGCCAGCCGTTCAGTCCAGGGGGCAAGGGAGACCCAGTACTTC
NA NA TRBJ2-2 TRBV29-1 CSVRTTGFTGELFF TGCAGCGTACGCACAACAGGGTTCACCGGGGAGCTGTTTTTT
NA NA TRBJ1-5 TRBV29-1 CSVRDSNQPQHF TGCAGCGTTAGAGATAGCAATCAGCCCCAGCATTTT
NA NA TRBJ1-3 TRBV6-5 CASSYSGQGWDTIYF TGTGCCAGCAGTTACTCGGGTCAGGGGTGGGACACCATATATTTT
NA TRBD1 TRBJ1-4 TRBV7-8 CASSLGQGYEKLFF TGTGCCAGCAGCTTAGGACAGGGTTACGAAAAACTGTTTTTT
few TRBD1 TRBJ1-6 TRBV2 CASTSDLGQANSPLHF TGTGCCAGCACATCGGACCTCGGACAGGCGAATTCACCCCTCCACTTT
NA NA TRBJ2-5 TRBV9 CASSPRGYQETQYF TGTGCCAGCAGCCCCCGGGGGTACCAAGAGACCCAGTACTTC
NA TRBD1 TRBJ1-3 TRBV7-2 CASSLTPWDRAGGNTIYF TGTGCCAGCAGCTTAACCCCTTGGGACAGGGCTGGTGGAAACACCATATATTTT
NA TRBD1 TRBJ2-1 TRBV30 CAFTGTGPYNEQFF TGTGCCTTTACCGGGACAGGGCCCTACAATGAGCAGTTCTTC
NA NA TRBJ2-3 TRBV7-2 CASSLSGTGGTDTQYF TGTGCCAGCAGCTTAAGCGGTACGGGGGGCACAGATACGCAGTATTTT
NA NA TRBJ2-2 TRBV15 CATSRDPSGELFF TGTGCCACCAGCAGAGATCCCTCCGGGGAGCTGTTTTTT
NA TRBD2 TRBJ2-1 TRBV9 CASSGGGALYNEQFF TGTGCCAGCAGCGGCGGGGGGGCGCTTTACAATGAGCAGTTCTTC
NA TRBD1 TRBJ1-5 TRBV7-2 CASSLLYGTGVTQPQHF TGTGCCAGCAGCTTATTGTACGGGACAGGGGTAACTCAGCCCCAGCATTTT
NA TRBD2 TRBJ2-1 TRBV5-1 CASSDSGGAVGEQFF TGCGCCAGCAGCGATAGCGGGGGGGCGGTGGGTGAGCAGTTCTTC
once NA TRBJ1-4 TRBV5-1 CASSFGTITTNEKLFF TGCGCCAGCAGCTTCGGCACTATTACAACTAATGAAAAACTGTTTTTT
NA TRBD2 TRBJ2-5 TRBV24-1 CATSDGGRQETQYF TGTGCCACCAGTGATGGCGGGAGGCAGGAGACCCAGTACTTC
NA TRBD1 TRBJ1-4 TRBV5-1 CASSPGTGFRDEKLFF TGCGCCAGCAGCCCCGGGACAGGGTTTCGGGATGAAAAACTGTTTTTT